This T cell receptor beta chain came from a study of vaccination and CD4 T cells after COVID-19. This CDR3 spans 13 amino acids. Trimming shortened V by 6 bases and J by 3 bases, and 12 bases separated the two germline ends. Germline CDR1 and CDR2: MDHEN and SYDVKM. As for this clonotype: Its antigen remains unknown.

Cultured CD4+ T-cell DNA underwent Oncomine TCR Beta short-read sequencing. One entry per CDR3 protein results from TCRdb running MiXCR on the PCR reads. The repertoire includes about 6,800 distinct CDR3 sequences, roughly 74% of them detected once, and around 14% sits in the top ten. Treatment indicated: approximately nine-day PBMC culture with coronavirus spike peptide pools or control peptides (ViraFEST assay). This chain joins TRBV28 and TRBJ2-7; perhaps TRBD2 as D (6 bases). Sample: CD4+ T cells from blood, cultured in vitro. The sequence came from a human donor who had recovered from COVID-19. The CDR3 region is CASSYPGSYEQYF. Here the CDR3 DNA reads TGTGCCAGCAGCTACCCCGGGAGCTACGAGCAGTACTTC.